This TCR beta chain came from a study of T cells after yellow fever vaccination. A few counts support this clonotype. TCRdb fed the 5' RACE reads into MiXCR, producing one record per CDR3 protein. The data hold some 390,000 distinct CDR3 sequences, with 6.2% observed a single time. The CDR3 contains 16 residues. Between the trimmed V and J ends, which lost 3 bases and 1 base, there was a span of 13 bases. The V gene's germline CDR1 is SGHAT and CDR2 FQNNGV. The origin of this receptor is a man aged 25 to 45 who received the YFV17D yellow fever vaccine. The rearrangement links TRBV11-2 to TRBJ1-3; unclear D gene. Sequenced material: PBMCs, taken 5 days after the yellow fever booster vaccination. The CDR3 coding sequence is TGTGCCAGCAGCTTTATGGGCCCCCTGTCTGGAAACACCATATATTTT. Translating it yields CASSFMGPLSGNTIYF.